The 10 T cell receptor beta chains below were found in one sample sequenced in a study of tumor-infiltrating lymphocytes in primary liver carcinoma. Unsorted bulk tissue of about 18-32 mg yielded co-extracted RNA and DNA. With 500 ng total RNA as template and a constant-region primer, TCR beta cDNA was made. Three rounds of nested multiplex PCR with slightly modified ARM-PCR produced TCR beta libraries. TRBV1-TRBV30 forward primers and a C-beta reverse primer were used in the first two PCR rounds, which each ran for approximately 11 cycles. TCRdb passed the multiplex PCR reads through MiXCR, listing each CDR3 protein once. The data show approximately 190,000 distinct CDR3 sequences, around 85% seen once. Sequenced sample: tumor tissue from primary liver carcinoma. All receptors derive from a man aged 40-49 years with primary liver carcinoma and hepatitis B virus infection.

A remark on this clonotype: One end of the junction does not line up with germline, which may come from a read error. The DNA for the CDR3 is TGCGGCGTTTTGACGGCTCAAACGTCCTACGGGCAGTACTTC. Encoded protein: CGVLTAQTSYGQYF. The chain has TRBV29-1 and TRBJ2-7; D is undetermined. The CDR3 is 14 residues long. Germline V gives CDR1 SQVTM, CDR2 ANQGSEA.

Remarks on this clonotype: It may be a read error: a sequence one base away is much more abundant. The chain joins TRBV25-1 to TRBJ1-4; 8 bases agree with TRBD1. The CDR3 contains 15 residues. With 1 base clipped from V and 10 bases from J, the junction kept 8 bases outside the gene matches. Germline assignment: CDR1 MGHDK and CDR2 SYGVNS. The CDR3 loop is CASSESGRGRGKLFF. The CDR3 DNA reads TGTGCCAGCAGTGAATCAGGCAGGGGGCGTGGAAAACTGTTTTTT.

This chain links TRBV6-5 with TRBJ1-2; D is uncertain. The germline CDR1 and CDR2 sequences are MNHEY and SVGAGI. CDR3 length: 11 amino acids. The ends were cut back, 7 bases at V and 8 bases at J, with 11 bases in the middle. The CDR3 sequence is CASTDGSGYTF. The CDR3 region has the DNA TGTGCCAGCACCGACGGGAGCGGCTACACCTTC.

As regards this clonotype: The junction departs from germline at one end; a sequencing error may be responsible. The rearrangement links TRBV14 to TRBJ2-1; 8 nucleotides agree with TRBD2. The CDR3 extends over 16 amino acids. Germline CDR1 and CDR2: SGHDN and FVKESK. CDR3 amino acids: CTSSAVAGWVNIGQFF. The CDR3 coding sequence is TGTACCAGCAGTGCCGTAGCGGGATGGGTAAACATTGGGCAGTTCTTC. Looking up the rest from reference TRBV14 and TRBJ2-1 gives the full variable domain: EAGVTQFPSHSVIEKGQTVTLRCDPISGHDNLYWYRRVMGKEIKFLLHFVKESKQDESGMPNNRFLAERTGGTYSTLKVQPAELEDSGVYFCTSSAVAGWVNIGQFFGPGTRLTVL.

Details on this clonotype: One junction end disagrees with the germline gene, perhaps due to a read error. This chain joins TRBV6-1 and TRBJ2-7; TRBD1 might be the D (6 bases). Looked up from germline, CDR1 is MNHNS and CDR2 is SASEGT. The CDR3 covers 15 residues. In DNA, the CDR3 is TGTGCCAACAGTGAAGCAGACAGGAACTCCTACGAGCAGTACTTC. Its translation: CANSEADRNSYEQYF.

Turning to this clonotype: One end of the junction is discordant with germline, which a read error may explain. V usage is TRBV6-6 and J usage is TRBJ2-6; D might be TRBD2 (6 bases). CDR1 is MNHNY, CDR2 SVGAGI, per germline (reference sequence). The CDR3 has 16 amino acids. In DNA, the CDR3 is TGTGACAGCAGTCCGGGACTTTCCTCTGGGGCCAACGTCCTGACTTTT. Its protein is CDSSPGLSSGANVLTF.

Of note for this clonotype: Without the conserved terminal phenylalanine or tryptophan, this CDR3 likely stems from a read error. This chain connects TRBV10-1 to TRBJ2-7; a weak D match, TRBD2 (5 bases). The V gene's germline CDR1 is WNHNN and CDR2 SYGVQD (reference sequence). The CDR3 has 15 residues. CDR3 region: CASSELRGSPYEQYL. In DNA, the CDR3 is TGCGCCAGCAGTGAACTCAGAGGGAGCCCCTACGAACAGTACTTA.

As for this clonotype: A much larger clone is a single base away; this may be a read error. V usage is TRBV7-9 and J usage is TRBJ2-7; TRBD1 matches at 11 bases. CDR1 is SEHNR and CDR2 is FQNEAQ in the germline V gene (reference sequence). The V gene end was trimmed by 7 bases and the J gene end by 7 bases; junction bases not matched to a gene: 9. The CDR3 spans 14 residues. In nucleotides, the CDR3 is TGTGCCAGCAACTCGGACAGGGGGCCTCAGGAGCAGTACTTC. Amino acid sequence: CASNSDRGPQEQYF.

About this clonotype itself: One junction end does not reproduce the germline sequence, and a read error may be involved. The chain links TRBV5-6 to TRBJ2-3, with D perhaps TRBD1 (5 bases). The CDR3 runs 13 residues. Germline V gives CDR1 SGHDT, CDR2 YYEEEE. The CDR3 nucleotides read TGTGCCAGCTGCGGTCAGGTGACAGATACGCGGTATTTT. Translation: CASCGQVTDTRYF.

The chain combines TRBV6-1 with TRBJ2-1; perhaps TRBD2 as D (5 bases). The CDR3 is made up of 16 amino acids. Germline V lookup: CDR1 MNHNS, CDR2 SASEGT. The V end lost 6 bases, the J end lost 4 bases, and 19 bases lay between the germline ends. CDR3 sequence (DNA): TGTGCCAGCAGAGACATTCGGACCAGCGGTTACAATGAGCAGTTCTTC. This gives the protein CASRDIRTSGYNEQFF.